The following is a T cell receptor (beta chain) sequence with its context. Authors' methods: Amplified reference gene primers provided the basis for estimating nucleated cell counts. Generated by immunoSEQ multiplex PCR, the TCRdb table keeps only in-frame clones and is missing some. The V and J calls and the clone size are those of that table, but D and trimming were determined from the DNA. The sample records around 100,000 clones, more than 65% being singletons. These data come from a study of blood T cell repertoires in COVID-19. Whole-study context: In each case, the material was cDNA or gDNA derived from T cells, B-cell-depleted T cells, or PBMCs.

Germline loops: CDR1 LNHDA, CDR2 SQIVND (reference sequence). The CDR3 length is 13 residues. V lost 5 bases and J 5 bases, leaving 10 bases between the germline ends. Input material: peripheral blood. This receptor was obtained from a man aged 70 or older with active or convalescent COVID-19. The chain couples TRBV19 to TRBJ2-1; a possible D gene is TRBD2 (6 bases). CDR3 coding DNA: TGTGCCAGTAGTTTGGGGGGAGACAATGAGCAGTTCTTC. This gives the protein CASSLGGDNEQFF.